These 11 T cell receptor beta chains were sequenced from one sample in a study of siplizumab effects on memory and regulatory T cells. TCRdb keeps only in-frame clones here, not all; method: immunoSEQ multiplex PCR. This sample yields some 75,000 clones, of which 93% are seen a single time; around 5% belongs to the top ten. The specimen was CD8+ T cells sorted from blood. The receptor source for this set is a human donor in good health.

The genes are TRBV4-1 and TRBJ2-5; 8 nucleotides match TRBD2. V trimming: 4 bases; J trimming: 3 bases; junction bases outside the gene matches: 7. This CDR3 contains 15 residues. The germline V gene has CDR1 MGHRA and CDR2 YSYEKL. The DNA for the CDR3 is TGCGCCAGCAGCCCTGGCGGGGGGACGGAAGAGACCCAGTACTTC. It encodes CASSPGGGTEETQYF.

The chain is built from TRBV27 and TRBJ1-3; D gene uncertain. The CDR3 sequence is 14 residues long. The V gene lost 0 bases and the J gene lost 0 bases, with 3 bases spanning the gap. The germline V gene has CDR1 MNHEY and CDR2 SMNVEV (reference sequence). The CDR3 sequence is CASSLSSSGNTIYF. Written as DNA, the CDR3 is TGTGCCAGCAGTTTATCAAGCTCTGGAAACACCATATATTTT.

The rearrangement joins TRBV28 to TRBJ2-7, with D possibly being TRBD2 (5 bases). Trimming took off 3 bases at V and 5 bases at J, with 11 bases between the two ends. CDR1 is MDHEN and CDR2 is SYDVKM in the germline V gene. This CDR3 has 13 amino acids. The CDR3 sequence: CASSLAGVDEQYF. Written as DNA, the CDR3 is TGTGCCAGCAGTTTGGCCGGGGTTGACGAGCAGTACTTC.

The chain is built from TRBV11-2 and TRBJ2-5; no reliable D call. The CDR3 loop spans 14 amino acids. V was cut by 3 bases and J by 1 base, with 9 bases left in between. Looked up from germline, CDR1 is SGHAT and CDR2 is FQNNGV. The CDR3 reads CASSLSPSQETQYF. The CDR3 DNA reads TGTGCCAGCAGCTTGAGCCCTTCCCAAGAGACCCAGTACTTC.

The rearrangement links TRBV7-9 to TRBJ1-1; D call uncertain. V lost 0 bases and J 3 bases, leaving 11 bases between the germline ends. The CDR3 runs 15 residues. Per germline, CDR1 SEHNR and CDR2 FQNEAQ (reference sequence). CDR3 sequence: CASSLAGGFDTEAFF. The CDR3, as DNA: TGTGCCAGCAGCTTAGCGGGTGGTTTCGACACTGAAGCTTTCTTT.

The chain uses TRBV13 and TRBJ1-4; tentative D call: TRBD1 (5 bases). This CDR3 contains 15 residues. Trimming left V 5 bases short and J 3 bases short, with 13 bases between. Germline V gives CDR1 PRHDT, CDR2 FYEKMQ (reference sequence). CDR3: CASSQGRGSNEKLFF. CDR3 bases: TGTGCCAGCAGCCAAGGGAGGGGTTCTAATGAAAAACTGTTTTTT. Based on the CDR3 plus reference TRBV13 and TRBJ1-4, the full variable domain is AAGVIQSPRHLIKEKRETATLKCYPIPRHDTVYWYQQGPGQDPQFLISFYEKMQSDKGSIPDRFSAQQFSDYHSELNMSSLELGDSALYFCASSQGRGSNEKLFFGSGTQLSVL.

The chain joins TRBV10-3 to TRBJ1-2; D is perhaps TRBD1 (5 bases). V was pared by 11 bases and J by 4 bases, with 14 bases between. CDR3 length: 12 amino acids. The germline V gene encodes CDR1 ENHRY and CDR2 SYGVKD. CDR3 coding DNA: TGTGCCGCAATAGGGGTTCCCTATGGCTACACCTTC. This sequence encodes CAAIGVPYGYTF.

This sequence joins TRBV7-9 and TRBJ1-1, with 7 bases fitting TRBD1. Germline values: CDR1 SEHNR, CDR2 FQNEAQ (reference sequence). The J segment lost 5 bases and the V segment lost 1 base, leaving 7 bases of the junction unmatched. CDR3 size: 15 residues. CDR3 DNA: TGTGCCAGCAGCTTAGGGACAGGCCCGGGAACTGAAGCTTTCTTT. It yields the protein CASSLGTGPGTEAFF.

The V and J genes are TRBV25-1 and TRBJ2-1, with TRBD2 identical over 7 bases. The V segment lost 1 base and the J segment 10 bases; nucleotides outside the gene matches: 10. This CDR3 region has 15 residues. CDR1 is MGHDK and CDR2 is SYGVNS in the germline V gene. Written as DNA, the CDR3 is TGTGCCAGCAGTGAATTAGGACTAGTAGCAAACGAGCAGTTCTTC. This translates into CASSELGLVANEQFF.

This chain connects TRBV6-6 to TRBJ1-1; TRBD1 matches 8 bases. This CDR3 spans 14 amino acids. V lost 6 bases, J lost 0 bases, and 3 bases stayed unmatched. Germline V gene lookup returns CDR1 MNHNY and CDR2 SVGAGI (reference sequence). This chain's CDR3 is CASRSGGMNTEAFF. The CDR3 region has the DNA TGTGCCAGCAGGTCAGGGGGCATGAACACTGAAGCTTTCTTT.

Of note for this clone: The sample has other DNA sequences that encode this CDR3 too. The chain has TRBV7-2 and TRBJ2-7; D might be TRBD2 (6 bases). Trimming pared 3 bases from V and 2 bases from J, leaving 11 bases between. This CDR3 comprises 14 residues. Germline loops: CDR1 SGHTA, CDR2 FQGNSA. This CDR3 is CASSLVGLTYEQYF. CDR3 coding DNA: TGTGCCAGCAGCTTGGTGGGACTGACCTACGAGCAGTACTTC.